One and the same sample provided the 11 T cell receptor beta chains below, sequenced in a study of CD8 T cells in Susac syndrome. cDNA came from approximately 0.5 to 1 ug RNA primed by random hexamers. TCRdb fed the immunoSEQ multiplex PCR reads into MiXCR, producing one record per CDR3 protein. The sample holds 350,000 to 550,000 distinct CDR3 sequences, 85% to 90% seen once. Sequenced sample: CD8+ T cells from PBMCs. The receptors stem from a human donor with multiple sclerosis.

V usage is TRBV11-2 and J usage is TRBJ1-1; possibly TRBD1 for D (6 bases). CDR3 length: 16 amino acids. Germline CDR1 and CDR2: SGHAT and FQNNGV. V lost 2 bases and J 1 base, leaving 14 bases between the germline ends. For the CDR3, the DNA is TGTGCCAGCAGCTTATGGGTAAAGGGGGAGAACACTGAAGCTTTCTTT. Its translation is CASSLWVKGENTEAFF.

The rearrangement uses TRBV12-3 or TRBV12-4 and TRBJ1-5; TRBD1 is a possible D gene (5 bases). CDR3 length: 13 residues. V lost 0 bases, J lost 12 bases, and 12 bases lay in between. The CDR3 spells CASSLAQAGHQHF. CDR3 coding DNA: TGTGCCAGCAGTTTAGCGCAGGCAGGGCACCAGCATTTT.

This sequence joins TRBV2 and TRBJ1-3, with D tentatively TRBD1 (6 bases). Trimming cost V 4 bases and J 7 bases, with 17 bases left between them. Germline V lookup: CDR1 SNHLY, CDR2 FYNNEI. The CDR3 runs 15 residues. CDR3 nucleotide sequence: TGTGCCAGCAGTGGGACATGGACAGATTGGAACACCATATATTTT. It is translated as CASSGTWTDWNTIYF.

The V call is TRBV20-1, the J call TRBJ1-5; D remains unclear. There are 16 residues in the CDR3. Looked up from germline, CDR1 is DFQATT and CDR2 is SNEGSKA (reference sequence). V gave up 1 base and J gave up 0 bases, with 13 bases separating them. The CDR3 DNA reads as TGCAGTGCTAGAGGACCTAGCGACCATAGCAATCAGCCCCAGCATTTT. Its protein is CSARGPSDHSNQPQHF.

This chain uses TRBV10-3 with TRBJ2-3; a possible D gene is TRBD1 (6 bases). The V end lost 6 bases, the J end lost 2 bases, and 9 bases lay between the germline ends. CDR3 length: 13 amino acids. Germline V lookup: CDR1 ENHRY, CDR2 SYGVKD. The CDR3 coding sequence is TGTGCCATCAGCTGGGACAACACAGATACGCAGTATTTT. Translation gives CAISWDNTDTQYF.

CDR3 protein: CASSLALQVYAGETQYF. The CDR3 region has the DNA TGTGCCAGCAGCTTGGCCCTCCAGGTCTACGCGGGAGAGACCCAGTACTTC. This chain connects TRBV5-6 to TRBJ2-5; tentatively, D is TRBD2 (5 bases). The CDR3 runs to 17 residues. The V end lost 0 bases, the J end lost 4 bases, and 19 bases lay between the germline ends. The germline gives CDR1 SGHDT, CDR2 YYEEEE.

The chain recombines TRBV4-2 with TRBJ2-1, with TRBD2 matching 10 bases. Germline-derived CDR1 and CDR2 are LGHNA and YNFKEQ. This CDR3 has 17 residues. V shed 0 bases and J 3 bases; nucleotides not matched to a gene: 5. The CDR3 region has the DNA TGTGCCAGCAGCCAAGATTCCGCTAGCGGGAGCTACAATGAGCAGTTCTTC. Its translation: CASSQDSASGSYNEQFF.

The V call is TRBV12-3 or TRBV12-4, the J call TRBJ2-2; no firm D call. Trimming took off 5 bases at V and 4 bases at J, with 14 bases between the two ends. This CDR3 is 15 amino acids long. Here the CDR3 DNA reads TGTGCCAGCAGTGATCCTAGTTATGGCACCGGGGAGCTGTTTTTT. Its protein product is CASSDPSYGTGELFF.

The rearrangement links TRBV7-9 to TRBJ1-2; 7 nucleotides line up with TRBD1. Germline CDR1 is SEHNR and CDR2 is FQNEAQ (reference sequence). This CDR3 has 17 residues. V shed 5 bases, J shed 4 bases, and the junction held 16 bases outside the gene matches. The CDR3 spells CASSPPVTGTRVYGYTF. CDR3 in DNA: TGTGCCAGCAGCCCACCGGTGACAGGGACTCGGGTCTATGGCTACACCTTC.

This chain links TRBV5-6 with TRBJ2-7; TRBD2 aligns across 7 bases. Germline lookup yields CDR1 SGHDT and CDR2 YYEEEE. The CDR3 is 14 residues long. Germline trimming cut 2 bases from V and 3 bases from J; bases unmatched to any gene: 5. Written as DNA, the CDR3 is TGTGCCAGCAGCTTCACTAGCGATCTCTACGAGCAGTACTTC. Translated, it gives CASSFTSDLYEQYF.

DNA for the CDR3: TGTGCCAGCAGCGCCCCGACAGACTACGAGCAGTACTTC. As protein: CASSAPTDYEQYF. The rearrangement links TRBV5-6 to TRBJ2-7; possible D gene TRBD1, 5 bases. Germline V gene lookup returns CDR1 SGHDT and CDR2 YYEEEE. Trimming pared 4 bases from V and 3 bases from J, leaving 11 bases between. The CDR3 contains 13 residues.